The 22 T cell receptor beta chains listed next were all sequenced from one sample in a study of early T cells in non-severe SARS-CoV-2 infection. TCRdb re-called the 5' RACE reads with MiXCR, one entry per CDR3 protein. The sample yields tens of thousands of distinct CDR3 sequences, about 13% seen once. The source was whole blood, collected at baseline. The origin of the receptors is an adult who was a healthcare worker with PCR-confirmed SARS-CoV-2 infection or an uninfected control (not recorded which).

As DNA, the CDR3 is TGCGCCAGCTCCCGGGGACAGCTCAATTCACCCCTCCACTTT. Translating it yields CASSRGQLNSPLHF. The rearrangement uses TRBV5-1 and TRBJ1-6; 7 nucleotides line up with TRBD1. Germline CDR1 and CDR2: SGHRS and YFSETQ. This CDR3 is built from 14 residues. After removal of 7 bases from V and 7 bases from J, the junction contained 8 bases not matched to a gene.

This CDR3 reads CASSYPAPGVNYGYTF. CDR3 in DNA: TGTGCCAGCAGCTATCCCGCCCCAGGGGTTAACTATGGCTACACCTTC. The gene calls are TRBV28 and TRBJ1-2; D is possibly TRBD1 (6 bases). CDR3 length: 16 amino acids. Per the germline V gene, CDR1 is MDHEN and CDR2 is SYDVKM. Trimming cost V 6 bases and J 1 base, with 18 bases left between them.

The chain carries TRBV11-3 and TRBJ1-4; D gene unclear. This CDR3 is built from 15 residues. Per germline, CDR1 SGHNT and CDR2 YENEEA. V was clipped by 6 bases and J by 0 bases, with 11 bases between them. This CDR3 reads CASRPDGATNEKLFF. The CDR3 DNA follows: TGTGCCAGCAGACCCGACGGAGCAACTAATGAAAAACTGTTTTTT.

This chain connects TRBV9 to TRBJ2-7; no reliable D call. V gave up 0 bases and J gave up 4 bases, with 5 bases separating them. CDR1 and CDR2 (germline): SGDLS, YYNGEE. CDR3 length: 12 amino acids. This CDR3 reads CASSVDGYEQYF. The DNA of the CDR3 is TGTGCCAGCAGCGTAGACGGGTACGAGCAGTACTTC.

This clonotype appeared many times. The chain recombines TRBV6-6 with TRBJ1-5; D gene ambiguous. Germline lookup yields CDR1 MNHNY and CDR2 SVGAGI (reference sequence). CDR3 length: 15 amino acids. V was cut by 0 bases and J by 0 bases, with 6 bases left in between. Here the CDR3 reads CASSYSVPSNQPQHF. The CDR3, as DNA: TGTGCCAGCAGTTACTCGGTTCCTAGCAATCAGCCCCAGCATTTT.

Only a few counts were recorded for this clonotype. J is TRBJ1-3 and V is TRBV7-3; D gene unclear. V dropped 5 bases and J dropped 0 bases, with 8 bases sitting between them. This CDR3 has 14 residues. Germline V CDR1 and CDR2: SGHTA, FQGTGA. CDR3 loop: CASSPSVSGNTIYF. CDR3 bases: TGTGCCAGCAGCCCCAGTGTCTCTGGAAACACCATATATTTT.

This clonotype was observed a few times. V usage is TRBV4-2 and J usage is TRBJ2-7; the D is unclear. Germline assignment: CDR1 LGHNA and CDR2 YNFKEQ. Trimming pared 2 bases from V and 5 bases from J, leaving 10 bases between. The CDR3 has 13 amino acids. The CDR3 sequence: CASSQPDEDEQYF. The CDR3 DNA reads TGTGCCAGCAGCCAACCGGACGAGGACGAGCAGTACTTC.

This clonotype appeared a few times. Mismatch with germline at one junction end may stem from a read error. V usage is TRBV7-7 and J usage is TRBJ2-5; D might be TRBD1 (5 bases). Germline V gives CDR1 SSHAT, CDR2 FNYEAQ (reference sequence). The CDR3 spans 13 residues. The CDR3 protein is CASSLGVEETQYF. The CDR3 nucleotides read TGTGCTAGCAGCTTAGGGGTTGAAGAGACCCAGTACTTC.

This clonotype came up a few times. CDR3 DNA: TGTGCTAGTGGTTTGGTAAGGGCGCAGGGGTCCACTGAAGCTTTCTTT. It translates to CASGLVRAQGSTEAFF. The V gene is TRBV12-5, the J gene TRBJ1-1; D possibly corresponds to TRBD1 (6 bases). The CDR3 has 16 amino acids. Trimming cost V 0 bases and J 4 bases, with 15 bases left between them. CDR1 and CDR2 from the germline V gene are LGHNT and FRNRAP.

This clonotype was recorded many times. V is TRBV7-9 and J is TRBJ2-3; TRBD2 might be the D (5 bases). Germline V gene sequence: CDR1 SEHNR, CDR2 FQNEAQ (reference sequence). V was trimmed by 5 bases and J by 2 bases, leaving 14 bases between them. The CDR3 sequence is 15 residues long. In DNA form, the CDR3 reads TGTGCCAGCAGCCGACCGCGGACTTACACAGATACGCAGTATTTT. Amino acid sequence: CASSRPRTYTDTQYF.

In its sample, this clonotype was seen many times. The chain carries TRBV10-3 and TRBJ2-7; perhaps TRBD1 as D (6 bases). V was cut by 2 bases and J by 0 bases, with 14 bases left in between. The CDR3 sequence is 16 residues long. CDR1 ENHRY and CDR2 SYGVKD come from the germline V gene. CDR3 coding DNA: TGTGCCATCAGTGAGGGCCTCCAGGGGAGCTCCTACGAGCAGTACTTC. Its translation is CAISEGLQGSSYEQYF.

The chain carries TRBV24-1 and TRBJ1-2, with 7 bases matching TRBD1. Germline V lookup: CDR1 KGHDR, CDR2 SFDVKD. V trimming: 5 bases; J trimming: 8 bases; junction bases outside the gene matches: 10. The CDR3 sequence is 14 residues long. CDR3 amino acids: CATSGLDRDGGYTF. The CDR3 DNA reads as TGTGCCACCAGTGGCCTAGACAGGGACGGAGGCTACACCTTC.

This clonotype was observed a handful of times. The J gene is TRBJ2-1, the V gene TRBV2; D not certain. The germline CDR1 and CDR2 sequences are SNHLY and FYNNEI. Trimming pared 3 bases from V and 5 bases from J, leaving 5 bases between. The CDR3 extends over 12 amino acids. The CDR3 DNA reads TGTGCCAGCAGTGACGCAGACAATGAGCAGTTCTTC. It yields the protein CASSDADNEQFF.

The chain combines TRBV12-3 or TRBV12-4 with TRBJ2-3; D might be TRBD2 (5 bases). Trimming removed 3 bases from V and 0 bases from J, with 13 bases in between. There are 16 residues in the CDR3. The chain's CDR3 is CASSLLFAGSTDTQYF. CDR3 nucleotides: TGTGCCAGCAGTTTGCTTTTCGCGGGCAGCACAGATACGCAGTATTTT.

This clonotype was counted a few times. V is TRBV6-1 and J is TRBJ1-2, with 9 bases aligning to TRBD1. Germline CDR1 reads MNHNS; CDR2 reads SASEGT. This CDR3 comprises 18 residues. V gave up 3 bases and J gave up 3 bases; unmatched junction bases: 14. The CDR3 coding sequence is TGTGCCAGCAGTGACCGGACAGGGGCTCGCTCAGTTCACTATGGCTACACCTTC. This translates into CASSDRTGARSVHYGYTF.

This chain links TRBV29-1 with TRBJ1-1; D uncertain. The germline V gene encodes CDR1 SQVTM and CDR2 ANQGSEA. With 5 bases removed from V and 4 bases from J, the gap between germline ends came to 11 bases. The length of the CDR3 is 12 residues. DNA of the CDR3: TGCAGCGTTTCAAGGGTGGCCACTGAAGCTTTCTTT. This codes for CSVSRVATEAFF.

V gene TRBV4-2 combines with J gene TRBJ1-4; D unresolved. This CDR3 region has 12 residues. CDR1 and CDR2 (germline): LGHNA, YNFKEQ. Trimming removed 4 bases from V and 4 bases from J, with 4 bases in between. The CDR3 DNA is TGTGCCAGCAGCCTACGTAATGAAAAACTGTTTTTT. Protein product: CASSLRNEKLFF.

This clonotype was observed many times. The chain couples TRBV12-3 or TRBV12-4 to TRBJ2-7; TRBD2 agrees at 12 bases. J was trimmed by 6 bases and V by 6 bases; bases with no gene match: 6. The CDR3 is 14 residues long. This chain's CDR3 is CASSGWTSGVEQYF. The CDR3 DNA follows: TGTGCCAGCAGCGGTTGGACTAGCGGGGTCGAGCAGTACTTC.

This rearrangement joins TRBV18 to TRBJ2-7; 10 bases align to TRBD2. The V segment lost 3 bases and the J segment 3 bases; nucleotides outside the gene matches: 8. CDR3 size: 16 residues. Germline CDR1 is KGHSH and CDR2 is LQKENI. The CDR3 coding sequence is TGTGCCAGCTCACCTAACGAGGGACTAGCGAGCTACGAGCAGTACTTC. It encodes CASSPNEGLASYEQYF.

The chain employs TRBV7-4 and TRBJ2-7, with D unclear. Germline lookup yields CDR1 SGHVT and CDR2 SQSDAQ. CDR3 length: 16 residues. Trimming left V 1 base short and J 4 bases short, with 17 bases between. The CDR3: CASSLGAPILRYEQYF. Here the CDR3 DNA reads TGTGCCAGCAGCTTAGGGGCCCCGATTCTGCGTTACGAGCAGTACTTC.

The sample holds many counts of this clonotype. The rearrangement joins TRBV5-1 to TRBJ2-7; no clear D. Trimming removed 0 bases at V and 0 bases at J, with 4 bases between. The CDR3 totals 13 residues. Germline V gene lookup returns CDR1 SGHRS and CDR2 YFSETQ. DNA for the CDR3: TGCGCCAGCAGCTTGGGCAGCTCCTACGAGCAGTACTTC. This encodes CASSLGSSYEQYF. The full variable domain, completed using reference TRBV5-1 and TRBJ2-7, is KAGVTQTPRYLIKTRGQQVTLSCSPISGHRSVSWYQQTPGQGLQFLFEYFSETQRNKGNFPGRFSGRQFSNSRSEMNVSTLELGDSALYLCASSLGSSYEQYFGPGTRLTVT.

The chain has TRBV19 and TRBJ2-2; D possibly uses TRBD1 or TRBD2 (6 bases each). The CDR3 has 14 amino acids. CDR1 and CDR2 from the germline V gene are LNHDA and SQIVND (reference sequence). Trimming took 3 bases from V and 7 from J, leaving 12 bases between them. CDR3 DNA: TGTGCCAGTAGTATGATCGGGGGACACGGGGAGCTGTTTTTT. This translates into CASSMIGGHGELFF.